These 28 T cell receptor beta chains were all obtained from the same sample, sequenced in a study of read filtering for tumor transcriptome and immune sequencing. Molecular barcoded adaptors covering alpha/delta and beta/gamma chains were used on about 0.4 ug RNA. Each CDR3 protein is one row after TCRdb ran MiXCR on the reads. In the table there are tens of thousands of distinct CDR3 sequences, less than 25% of which are singletons. The sequencing sample was made of a population of CD138-negative cells sorted from bone marrow. The receptors were sampled from a donor older than 35 with multiple myeloma.

This clonotype was detected many times. This sequence joins TRBV20-1 and TRBJ2-1; 12 bases line up with TRBD2. CDR3 size: 17 residues. V was clipped by 4 bases and J by 0 bases; unmatched bases: 7. The germline gives CDR1 DFQATT, CDR2 SNEGSKA (reference sequence). The CDR3 protein is CSAITRLAGDSYNEQFF. In nucleotides, the CDR3 is TGCAGTGCTATCACGAGACTAGCGGGAGACTCCTACAATGAGCAGTTCTTC.

Of note for this clonotype: This likely reflects a read error, since a far larger clone is one base away. The chain combines TRBV7-2 with TRBJ2-1, with 13 bases that match TRBD2. The CDR3 sequence is 17 residues long. The germline gives CDR1 SGHTA, CDR2 FQGNSA. This CDR3 reads CAGSLGTSGKTYNEQFF. The CDR3 DNA reads TGTGCCGGCAGCTTAGGGACTAGCGGGAAGACCTACAATGAGCAGTTCTTC.

The table lists this clonotype with many counts. This chain uses TRBV28 with TRBJ1-1; 7 positions agree with TRBD1. Germline loops: CDR1 MDHEN, CDR2 SYDVKM. The CDR3 spans 15 residues. Trimming at V came to 10 bases and at J to 0 bases, leaving 11 bases not matched to a gene. Here the CDR3 reads CAIQGTAVMNTEAFF. The CDR3 region has the DNA TGTGCCATCCAGGGGACAGCCGTCATGAACACTGAAGCTTTCTTT.

This clonotype was recorded many times. This rearrangement joins TRBV9 to TRBJ2-3; D ambiguous. V gave up 0 bases and J gave up 5 bases, with 4 bases separating them. CDR1 and CDR2 from the germline V gene are SGDLS and YYNGEE. The CDR3 is 12 amino acids. DNA for the CDR3: TGTGCCAGCAGCGTAGTTGGAGATACGCAGTATTTT. Its translation: CASSVVGDTQYF.

This clonotype has ten or more counts. The gene calls are TRBV7-9 and TRBJ2-1; 7 nucleotides match TRBD1. Trimming took 1 base from V and 6 from J; bases not matched to a gene: 6. CDR1 and CDR2 (germline): SEHNR, FQNEAQ (reference sequence). The CDR3 is 15 amino acids. CDR3 region: CASSLGQGVLNEQFF. CDR3 in DNA: TGTGCCAGCAGCTTAGGCCAGGGGGTCCTCAATGAGCAGTTCTTC.

The sample holds many counts of this clonotype. V gene TRBV28 combines with J gene TRBJ2-6; no definite D call. The V and J ends lost 6 bases and 0 bases respectively, with 9 bases between them. The germline CDR1 and CDR2 sequences are MDHEN and SYDVKM. CDR3 length: 15 residues. The CDR3 sequence is CASRDGSSGANVLTF. The CDR3 DNA sequence: TGTGCCAGCAGGGACGGTAGCTCTGGGGCCAACGTCCTGACTTTC. The whole variable domain, filled in from reference TRBV28 and TRBJ2-6, reads DVKVTQSSRYLVKRTGEKVFLECVQDMDHENMFWYRQDPGLGLRLIYFSYDVKMKEKGDIPEGYSVSREKKERFSLILESASTNQTSMYLCASRDGSSGANVLTFGAGSRLTVL.

This clonotype was seen repeatedly, ten times or more. The chain uses TRBV10-3 and TRBJ2-5; TRBD2 matches 12 bases. Looked up from germline, CDR1 is ENHRY and CDR2 is SYGVKD. This CDR3 is built from 20 residues. The V segment lost 4 bases and the J segment 1 base; nucleotides outside the gene matches: 16. For the CDR3, the DNA is TGTGCCATCAGTGCAGGATCCCAGACTAGCGGGAGAGCTCGCCAAGAGACCCAGTACTTC. It yields the protein CAISAGSQTSGRARQETQYF.

As regards this clonotype: One junction end disagrees with the germline gene, perhaps due to a read error. The chain recombines TRBV5-1 with TRBJ2-1; D possibly corresponds to TRBD1 (6 bases). The CDR3 runs to 17 residues. The germline CDR1 and CDR2 sequences are SGHRS and YFSETQ. The CDR3 sequence is CACSLNGQRNSYNEQFF. Written as DNA, the CDR3 is TGCGCCTGCAGCTTAAACGGACAGAGAAATTCCTACAATGAGCAGTTCTTC.

This clonotype has a handful of counts. A read error may explain this, as a much larger clone is one base away. V usage is TRBV12-3 or TRBV12-4 and J usage is TRBJ2-5; D is possibly TRBD2 (6 bases). The CDR3 contains 15 residues. V was clipped by 4 bases and J by 2 bases, with 14 bases between them. The CDR3 DNA sequence: TGTGCCAGCAGTTCGTATCAGGCGGGACAAGAGACCCAGTACTTC. It yields the protein CASSSYQAGQETQYF.

On this clonotype: A much bigger clone sits one base away, suggesting this may be a read error. V and J are TRBV28 and TRBJ2-3; D perhaps matches TRBD2 (6 bases). Per germline, CDR1 MDHEN and CDR2 SYDVKM. The CDR3 totals 14 residues. Trimming removed 5 bases at V and 4 bases at J, with 13 bases between. CDR3 bases: TGTGCCAGCAGTGTCCGGGACTTCGCAGATACGCAGTATTTT. It is translated as CASSVRDFADTQYF.

As regards this clonotype: A much more abundant neighbour one base away suggests this may be a read error. This chain connects TRBV20-1 to TRBJ2-1; tentatively, D is TRBD2 (6 bases). Germline-derived CDR1 and CDR2 are DFQATT and SNEGSKA (reference sequence). CDR3 length: 13 residues. CDR3 DNA sequence: TGCAGTGCTAGAGAAGGGACTGTGGATGAGCAGTCCTTC. As protein: CSAREGTVDEQSF.

In this sample, this clonotype turned up many times. V is TRBV15 and J is TRBJ2-5; D gene uncertain. V was pared by 3 bases and J by 5 bases, with 10 bases between. Per the germline V gene, CDR1 is LNHNV and CDR2 is YYDKDF (reference sequence). The CDR3 has 13 residues. DNA of the CDR3: TGTGCCACCAGCAGCATAGCAGGCGAGACCCAGTACTTC. Amino acids: CATSSIAGETQYF.

Of note for this clonotype: The junction departs from the called germline gene at one end, perhaps through a read error. This chain connects TRBV28 to TRBJ1-2; D may be TRBD1 (5 bases). This CDR3 is built from 14 residues. The V gene's germline CDR1 is MDHEN and CDR2 SYDVKM. The CDR3 loop reads CASRIGSGLYSYTF. The CDR3 DNA sequence: TGCGCCAGCAGAATAGGTTCGGGGCTGTATAGCTACACCTTC.

About this clonotype: The CDR3 ends on some other residue instead of the conserved phenylalanine or tryptophan, so this is likely a read error. The DNA is omitted, as the CDR3 cannot be located on it reliably, and the CDR3 follows TCRdb's listing. The rearrangement uses TRBV29-1 and TRBJ2-1. The CDR3 spans 11 amino acids, including both terminal residues. Germline V CDR1 and CDR2: SQVTM, ANQGSEA. This CDR3 is CSVHYGNEQSY.

By its share, this clonotype is medium-sized (0.01 to 0.1%). The chain joins TRBV18 to TRBJ1-1; D gene uncertain. Germline loops: CDR1 KGHSH, CDR2 LQKENI. The CDR3 runs 12 residues. Trimming removed 6 bases from V and 6 bases from J, with 11 bases in between. CDR3 DNA: TGTGCCAGCTCTGTTAATTCGGCTGAAGCTTTCTTT. Translated: CASSVNSAEAFF. The full variable domain, rest sourced from reference TRBV18 and TRBJ1-1, is NAGVMQNPRHLVRRRGQEARLRCSPMKGHSHVYWYRQLPEEGLKFMVYLQKENIIDESGMPKERFSAEFPKEGPSILRIQQVVRGDSAAYFCASSVNSAEAFFGQGTRLTVV.

This clonotype appeared many times. A read error is likely here: a far larger clone is one base away. The J gene is TRBJ2-2, the V gene TRBV12-3 or TRBV12-4, with D possibly TRBD1 on 6 matching bases. The CDR3 is made up of 15 amino acids. The CDR3 here is CASSSGTTNTGKLFF. The DNA for the CDR3 is TGTGCCAGCAGTTCCGGGACAACGAACACCGGGAAGCTGTTTTTT.

This clonotype occurred many times. The CDR3 loop is CASSDSRTGQETQYF. DNA of the CDR3: TGTGCCAGTAGCGATTCGCGGACAGGGCAAGAGACCCAGTACTTC. The chain combines TRBV19 with TRBJ2-5, with 8 bases that match TRBD1. In germline, CDR1 is LNHDA, CDR2 SQIVND (reference sequence). The CDR3 is 15 amino acids. The V segment lost 6 bases and the J segment 2 bases; nucleotides outside the gene matches: 8.

This clonotype was counted ten times or more. The chain uses TRBV29-1 and TRBJ2-3, with a weak D call TRBD2 (6 bases). This CDR3 is 12 amino acids long. The ends were cut back, 6 bases at V and 2 bases at J, with 9 bases in the middle. The germline CDR1 and CDR2 sequences are SQVTM and ANQGSEA. Here the CDR3 reads CSVGDFTDTQYF. In nucleotides, the CDR3 is TGCAGCGTAGGGGACTTCACAGATACGCAGTATTTT.

In its sample, this clonotype is large. The V and J genes are TRBV2 and TRBJ2-7, with D tentatively TRBD2 (5 bases). The CDR3 is 14 amino acids. CDR1 is SNHLY and CDR2 is FYNNEI in the germline V gene. V gave up 7 bases and J gave up 0 bases, with 13 bases separating them. CDR3 residues: CASMGRGFSYEQYF. As DNA, the CDR3 is TGTGCCAGCATGGGGAGAGGATTCTCCTACGAGCAGTACTTC.

This clonotype was detected ten times or more. This chain uses TRBV24-1 with TRBJ2-3; 7 positions match TRBD2. Trimming removed 4 bases from V and 2 bases from J; junction bases left unmatched: 5. The CDR3 totals 15 residues. Germline CDR1 KGHDR, CDR2 SFDVKD. The CDR3 is CATSEAGDYTDTQYF. The CDR3 DNA reads TGTGCCACCAGTGAGGCCGGGGACTACACAGATACGCAGTATTTT.

This clonotype was detected ten times or more. This chain joins TRBV27 and TRBJ2-7; tentatively, D is TRBD1 (5 bases). The V and J ends lost 6 bases and 3 bases respectively, with 6 bases between them. The germline V gene has CDR1 MNHEY and CDR2 SMNVEV (reference sequence). The CDR3 runs to 11 residues. DNA for the CDR3: TGTGCCAGCAGAGACAGCTACGAGCAGTACTTC. The encoded protein is CASRDSYEQYF.

Concerning this clonotype itself: This CDR3 fails to terminate in the conserved phenylalanine or tryptophan, so it likely reflects a read error. The rearrangement joins TRBV24-1 to TRBJ1-4, with TRBD1 matching 7 bases. CDR3 length equals 16 residues. Germline V gene sequence: CDR1 KGHDR, CDR2 SFDVKD. The ends lost 7 bases at V and 8 bases at J; junction bases unmatched: 15. CDR3 DNA sequence: TGTGCCACCAGCTCGACGCGAGGGGGCCTAGGCGAAAAACTGTTTTCT. This sequence encodes CATSSTRGGLGEKLFS.

Notes on this clonotype: This is likely a read error, given that the CDR3 carries no conserved phenylalanine or tryptophan at its end. The V and J genes are TRBV28 and TRBJ2-3; 8 bases fit TRBD2. This CDR3 comprises 17 residues. Germline CDR1 MDHEN, CDR2 SYDVKM. CDR3 nucleotides: TGTGCCAGCGCCTATACCAGCGGGAGCGCCAGCACAAATACGCAGTATATT. Protein sequence: CASAYTSGSASTNTQYI.

This clonotype appeared many times. This chain uses TRBV5-1 with TRBJ2-7, with 14 positions matching TRBD2. Looked up from germline, CDR1 is SGHRS and CDR2 is YFSETQ. This CDR3 comprises 15 residues. V trimming: 3 bases; J trimming: 12 bases; junction bases outside the gene matches: 11. CDR3 DNA: TGCGCCAGCAGCTCCGCTCCGGGACTAGCGGGAGTGACGTACTTC. Its translation: CASSSAPGLAGVTYF.

With respect to this clonotype: Being one base from a much bigger clone, this may be a read error. This chain links TRBV6-6 with TRBJ2-7, with 9 nucleotides matching TRBD2. Germline V CDR1 and CDR2: MNHNY, SVGAGI (reference sequence). This CDR3 contains 14 residues. The junction had 9 bases not matched to a gene; V was cut back by 8 bases and J by 4 bases. The CDR3 protein is CASGIAGAGYEQYF. Written as DNA, the CDR3 is TGTGCCAGCGGTATAGCGGGAGCGGGGTACGAGCAGTACTTC.

Worth noting for this clonotype: Since the CDR3 does not end with the conserved phenylalanine or tryptophan, this likely comes from a read error. This chain connects TRBV9 to TRBJ2-1, with 7 bases fitting TRBD2. V was clipped by 2 bases and J by 5 bases; unmatched bases: 10. The CDR3 is made up of 16 amino acids. Per the germline V gene, CDR1 is SGDLS and CDR2 is YYNGEE. The CDR3 nucleotides are TGTGCCAGCAGCGTGTCTGCGGGAGCCTCGGACAATGAGCAGTTCCTC. It translates to CASSVSAGASDNEQFL.

A word on this clonotype: With only one base between it and a far larger clone, this is likely a read error. This sequence joins TRBV7-8 and TRBJ2-1; 9 bases agree with TRBD1. The DNA matches TRBJ2-5 better at its end, which makes the J call doubtful. The CDR3 contains 17 residues. Per the germline V gene, CDR1 is SGHVS and CDR2 is FQNEAQ. CDR3 region: CASSLARNRGQQEAQYF. CDR3 in DNA: TGTGCCAGCAGCTTAGCGCGAAACAGGGGGCAGCAAGAGGCCCAGTACTTC.

By proportion, this clonotype is medium-sized. The V gene is TRBV29-1, the J gene TRBJ2-1, with D tentatively TRBD2 (5 bases). Germline CDR1 SQVTM, CDR2 ANQGSEA. V lost 7 bases to trimming and J lost 3 bases, with 19 bases between them. The CDR3 is 15 amino acids. The CDR3 here is CSAHIRADLYNEQFF. The CDR3 DNA sequence: TGCAGCGCCCATATAAGAGCGGATCTCTACAATGAGCAGTTCTTC.